This entry features one TCR beta chain sequence. The target antigen is unknown. V dropped 6 bases and J dropped 1 base, with 10 bases sitting between them. The CDR3 spans 13 residues. From germline, CDR1 is SGHNT and CDR2 YYREEE (reference sequence). The data were taken from a study of cytomegalovirus exposure and HLA in healthy donors. Study results and caveats: TRBV6-2, TRBV6-3 and some other V segments were excluded as indistinguishable.

PCR used 60 Vbeta primers and 13 Jbeta primers. Original analysis: Later, an analysis found around 77 million unique TCR beta chains, and 10 million to 11 million of these were shared. This table comes from immunoSEQ multiplex PCR, and its TCRdb copy is limited to in-frame clones, with some not included. That table gives V, J and clone size, and the DNA gave D and trimming. The sample lists over 150,000 clones, 77% occurring once. The chain is built from TRBV5-4 and TRBJ1-1; D not resolved. The sequenced sample consisted of PBMCs. The receptor was derived from a man aged 50-59 years in good health and CMV-seropositive. The DNA for the CDR3 is TGTGCCAGCACCCTAAACCAGAACACTGAAGCTTTCTTT. It codes for CASTLNQNTEAFF.